This paragraph covers one T cell receptor beta chain sequence. This sample stems from a study of blood T cell repertoires in COVID-19. Looking at the study overall: The samples span acute and convalescent COVID-19 from the United States, Italy and Spain. Sources were T cells, B-cell-depleted T cells, or PBMCs; the material itself was cDNA or gDNA.

CDR3 size: 18 residues. CDR1 and CDR2 from the germline V gene are MNHEY and SVGEGT. The ends lost 2 bases at V and 5 bases at J; junction bases unmatched: 11. How the authors handled the data: Quantification of nucleated cells was approximated via reference gene primer amplification. The method was immunoSEQ multiplex PCR; TCRdb's version includes in-frame clones alone and lacks a portion of them. V and J calls and clone size are given by that table; D and trimming were obtained from the DNA. The data contain over 200,000 clones, 88% of them seen just once; the ten biggest clones take up about 0.99%.

The clonotype was recovered from a woman aged 40 to 50 who had recovered from COVID-19. The sequenced material came from peripheral blood. The chain couples TRBV6-2 or TRBV6-3 to TRBJ2-1; 11 nucleotides line up with TRBD1. Here the CDR3 reads CASSYGSSWGQGDNEQFF. Written as DNA, the CDR3 is TGTGCCAGCAGTTACGGGTCTAGTTGGGGACAGGGGGACAATGAGCAGTTCTTC.